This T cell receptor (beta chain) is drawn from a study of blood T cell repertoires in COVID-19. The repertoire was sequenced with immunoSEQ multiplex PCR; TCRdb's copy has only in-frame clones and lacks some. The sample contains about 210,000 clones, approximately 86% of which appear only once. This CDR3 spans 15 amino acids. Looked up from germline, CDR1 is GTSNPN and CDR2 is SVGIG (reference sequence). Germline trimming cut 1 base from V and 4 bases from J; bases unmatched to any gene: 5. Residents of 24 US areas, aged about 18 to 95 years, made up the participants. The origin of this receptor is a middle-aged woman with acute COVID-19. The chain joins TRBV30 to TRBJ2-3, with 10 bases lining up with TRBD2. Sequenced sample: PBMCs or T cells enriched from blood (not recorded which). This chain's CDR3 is CAWSGAGGLADTQYF. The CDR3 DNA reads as TGTGCCTGGAGTGGAGCGGGAGGGCTCGCAGATACGCAGTATTTT.